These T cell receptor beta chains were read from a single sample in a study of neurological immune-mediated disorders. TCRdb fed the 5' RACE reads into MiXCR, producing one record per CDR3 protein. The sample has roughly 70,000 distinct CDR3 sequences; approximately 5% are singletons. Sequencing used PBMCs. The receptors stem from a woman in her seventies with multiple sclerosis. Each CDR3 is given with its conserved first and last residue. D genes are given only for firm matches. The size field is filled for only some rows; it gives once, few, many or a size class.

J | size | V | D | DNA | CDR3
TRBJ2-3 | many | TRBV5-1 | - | TGCGCCAGCAGCTTAGACCGAGCCAGCACAGATACGCAGTATTTT | CASSLDRASTDTQYF
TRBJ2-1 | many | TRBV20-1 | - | TGCAGCGCCGTGGGGATTTACAATGAGCAGTTCTTC | CSAVGIYNEQFF
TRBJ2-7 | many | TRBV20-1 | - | TGCAGCATCGGGGGCCGCGAGCAGTACTTC | CSIGGREQYF
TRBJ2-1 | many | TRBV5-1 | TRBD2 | TGCGCCAGCAGCGAAGGGACTAGCAGCTACAATGAGCAGTTCTTC | CASSEGTSSYNEQFF
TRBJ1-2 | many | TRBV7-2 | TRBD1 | TGTGCCAGCAGCTTATCGGGACAGGGCTATGGCTACACCTTC | CASSLSGQGYGYTF
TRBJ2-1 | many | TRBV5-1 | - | TGCGCCAGCAGCTCCAGGGGCAATGAGCAGTTCTTC | CASSSRGNEQFF
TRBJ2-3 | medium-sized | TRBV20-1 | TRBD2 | TGCAGTGCTAGGGTAGCGGGGAGCACAGATACGCAGTATTTT | CSARVAGSTDTQYF
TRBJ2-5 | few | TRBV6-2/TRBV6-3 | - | TGTGCCAGCAGCAACCCGTGGGAGACCCAGTACTTC | CASSNPWETQYF
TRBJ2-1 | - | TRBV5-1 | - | TGCGCCAGCAGCTACCCCCAAGGGGGCGGGAGCTACAATGAGCAGTTCTTC | CASSYPQGGGSYNEQFF
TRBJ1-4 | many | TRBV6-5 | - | TGTGCCAGCAGTGCCATGGGGGGACAAGTTGAAAAACTGTTTTTT | CASSAMGGQVEKLFF
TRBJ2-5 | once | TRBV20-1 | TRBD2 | TGCAGTGCAGGGAGGGGCCAAGAGACCCAGTACTTC | CSAGRGQETQYF
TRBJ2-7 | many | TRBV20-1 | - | TGCAGTGCCCGGGCGAGCCTAGTTGCCGAGCAGTACTTC | CSARASLVAEQYF
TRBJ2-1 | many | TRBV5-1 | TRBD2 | TGCGCCAGCAGCCCCGGGACTAGCTCGATGGATGAGTTCTTC | CASSPGTSSMDEFF
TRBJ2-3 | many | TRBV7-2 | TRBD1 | TGTGCCAGCAGCTCCCCCCGGACAGGTAGCACAGATACGCAGTATTTT | CASSSPRTGSTDTQYF
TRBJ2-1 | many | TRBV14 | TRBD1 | TGTGCCAGCAGCCAATTAGGGACAGGGGGTTACAATGAGCAGTTCTTC | CASSQLGTGGYNEQFF
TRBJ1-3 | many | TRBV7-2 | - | TGTGCCAGCAGACCGGACCAGAGGAACACCATATATTTT | CASRPDQRNTIYF
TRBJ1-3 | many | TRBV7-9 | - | TGTGCCAGCAGCGTCGGAATGGTCGGTCGAAACACCATATATTTT | CASSVGMVGRNTIYF
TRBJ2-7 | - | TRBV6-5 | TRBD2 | TGTGCCAGCAGTTACGGACTAGCGGGATCCTACGAGCAGTACTTC | CASSYGLAGSYEQYF
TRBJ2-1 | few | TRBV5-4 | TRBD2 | TGTGCCAGCAGAAGGGAGGAAGCGGGAGGTTATCGGGCCAGGATCTTC | CASRREEAGGYRARIF
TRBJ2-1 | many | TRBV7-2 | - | TGTGCCAGCAGCTTAGGGCTAGCCCCTAATGAGCAGTTCTTC | CASSLGLAPNEQFF
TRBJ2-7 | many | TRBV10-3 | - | TGTGCCATCAGTGAGTCGAACGAGCAGTACTTC | CAISESNEQYF
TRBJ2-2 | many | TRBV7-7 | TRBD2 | TGTGCCAGCAGCCCTATGTTGGGACTAGCGGGAGAGGGGACCGGGGAGCTGTTTTTT | CASSPMLGLAGEGTGELFF
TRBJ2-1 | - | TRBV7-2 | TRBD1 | TGTGCCAGCAGAACACGGGGGACAGGGGGCCTCAATGAGCAGTTCTTC | CASRTRGTGGLNEQFF
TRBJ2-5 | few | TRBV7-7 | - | TGTGCCAGCAGCCCGACAACCACGGGGACCCAGTACTTC | CASSPTTTGTQYF
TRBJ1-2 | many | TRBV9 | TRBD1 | TGTGCCAGCAGCGTAGGCCGACAGGGCGATGGCTACACCTTC | CASSVGRQGDGYTF
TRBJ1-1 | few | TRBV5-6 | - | TGTGCCAGCAGCTCCGGGTTTCTCTCCAGGAACACTGAAGCTTTCTTT | CASSSGFLSRNTEAFF
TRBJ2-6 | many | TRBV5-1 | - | TGCGCCAGCAGCTTGGCCTTGGACGGGTCTGGGGCCAACGTCCTGACTTTC | CASSLALDGSGANVLTF
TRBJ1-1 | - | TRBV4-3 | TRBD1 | TGCGCCAGCAGCCAAGACCAGGTCGACAGGGGGGTTAACACTGAAGCTTTCTTT | CASSQDQVDRGVNTEAFF
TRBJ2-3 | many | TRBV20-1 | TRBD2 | TGCAGTGCTAGAGTCCCTAGCGGGAGCACAGATACGCAGTATTTT | CSARVPSGSTDTQYF
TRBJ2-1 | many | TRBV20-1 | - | TGCAGTGCTAGAGAGAGCTACAATGAGCAGTTCTTC | CSARESYNEQFF
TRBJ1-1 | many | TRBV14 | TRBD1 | TGTGCCAGCAGCCAGTCCGGGACAGGGAGATGTTTCTTT | CASSQSGTGRCFF
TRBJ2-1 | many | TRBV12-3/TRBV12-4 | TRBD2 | TGTGCCAGCAGCCCCTCGAGCGGGAGAACCAATGAGCAGTTCTTC | CASSPSSGRTNEQFF
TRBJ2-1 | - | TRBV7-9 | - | TGTGCCAGCAGCCCCGGTAGCTTCAGTGAGCAGTTCTTC | CASSPGSFSEQFF
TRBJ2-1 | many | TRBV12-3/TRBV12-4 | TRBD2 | TGTGCCAGCAGTCCACTTGGCAGCGGGGGCAACAATGAGCAGTTCTTC | CASSPLGSGGNNEQFF
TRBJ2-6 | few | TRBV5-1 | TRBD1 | TGCGCCAGCAGCTTGGAGGCAGGGGGCACTGGGGCCAACGTCCTGACTTTC | CASSLEAGGTGANVLTF
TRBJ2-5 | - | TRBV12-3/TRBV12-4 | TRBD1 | TGTGCCAGCAGCCATGGACAGGCCCGTCGGACCCAGTACTTC | CASSHGQARRTQYF
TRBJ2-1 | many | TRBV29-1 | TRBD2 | TGCAGCAAAAGTCCGGGACTAGCGTTCAATGAGCAGTTCTTC | CSKSPGLAFNEQFF
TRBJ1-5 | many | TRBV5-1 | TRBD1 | TGCGCCAGCAGCCCGGGACAGGGCCACCAGCCCCAGCATTTT | CASSPGQGHQPQHF
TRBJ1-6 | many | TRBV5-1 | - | TGCGCCAGCAGCTTGGCCGTGGGGATGCGTTCACCCCTCCACTTT | CASSLAVGMRSPLHF
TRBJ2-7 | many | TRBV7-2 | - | TGTGCCAGCAGCCCGGGTTACGAGCAGTACTTC | CASSPGYEQYF
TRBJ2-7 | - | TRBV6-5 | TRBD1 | TGTGCCAGCAGTATCAGACAGGGAAGCGAGCAGTACTTC | CASSIRQGSEQYF
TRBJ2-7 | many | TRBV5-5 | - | TGTGCCAGCAGCTTGGAGTGGACTCATTACGAGCAGTACTTC | CASSLEWTHYEQYF
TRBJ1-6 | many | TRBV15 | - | TGTGCCACCAGCAGAGTTTCGACAGGCAATTCACCCCTCCACTTT | CATSRVSTGNSPLHF
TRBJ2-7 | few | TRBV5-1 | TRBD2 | TGCGCCAGCAGCTTCGGAGGGACTAGCGGGCTAGAGCAGTACTTC | CASSFGGTSGLEQYF
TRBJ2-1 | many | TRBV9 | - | TGTGCCAGCAGCCGACAGGTTTTTAATGAGCAGTTCTTC | CASSRQVFNEQFF
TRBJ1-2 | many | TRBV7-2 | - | TGTGCCAGCAGCATAACAGAGCCCGTAGGCTACACCTTC | CASSITEPVGYTF
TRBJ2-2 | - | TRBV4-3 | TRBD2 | TGCGCTAGCAGCCAAGGCTTGTTAGCGGGAGGGCCCGGGGAGCCGTTTTTT | CASSQGLLAGGPGEPFF
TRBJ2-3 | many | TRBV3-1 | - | TGTGCCAGCAGCCGACTACTTACAGATACGCAGTATTTT | CASSRLLTDTQYF
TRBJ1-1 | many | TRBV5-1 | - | TGCGCCAGCAGCTTGGGACCGAACACTGAAGCTTTCTTT | CASSLGPNTEAFF
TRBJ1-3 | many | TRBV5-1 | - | TGCGCCAGCAGGGCCGGGAACTCTGGAAACACCATATATTTT | CASRAGNSGNTIYF
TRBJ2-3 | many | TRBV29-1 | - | TGCAGCGCTCCCCCGGGGAGAGCGACAGATACGCAGTATTTT | CSAPPGRATDTQYF
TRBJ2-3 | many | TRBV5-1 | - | TGCGCCAGCAGCCCTGCTGGCGTTAGCACAGATACGCAGTATTTT | CASSPAGVSTDTQYF
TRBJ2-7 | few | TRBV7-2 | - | TGTGCCAGCAGCCGTAGCGGCTACGAGCAGTACTTC | CASSRSGYEQYF
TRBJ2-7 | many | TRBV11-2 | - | TGTGCCAGCAGCTCCCTCAGGGGTACCTACGAGCAGTACTTC | CASSSLRGTYEQYF
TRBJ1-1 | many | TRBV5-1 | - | TGCGCCAGCAGCTTTGAAGGGAACACTGAAGCTTTCTTT | CASSFEGNTEAFF